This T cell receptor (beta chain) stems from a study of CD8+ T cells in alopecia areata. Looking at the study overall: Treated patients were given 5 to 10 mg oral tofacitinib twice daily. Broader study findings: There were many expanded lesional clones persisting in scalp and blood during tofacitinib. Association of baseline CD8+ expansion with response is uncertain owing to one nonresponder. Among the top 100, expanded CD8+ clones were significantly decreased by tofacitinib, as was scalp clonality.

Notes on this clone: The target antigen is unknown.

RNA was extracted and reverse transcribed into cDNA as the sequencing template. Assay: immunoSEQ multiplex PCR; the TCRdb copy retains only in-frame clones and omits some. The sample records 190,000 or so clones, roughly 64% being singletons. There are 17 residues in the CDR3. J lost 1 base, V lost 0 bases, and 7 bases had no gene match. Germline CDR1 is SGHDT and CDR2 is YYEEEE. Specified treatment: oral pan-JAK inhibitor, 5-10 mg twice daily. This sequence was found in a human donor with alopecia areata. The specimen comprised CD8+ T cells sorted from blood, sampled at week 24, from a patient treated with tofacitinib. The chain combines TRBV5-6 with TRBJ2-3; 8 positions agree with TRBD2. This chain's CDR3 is CASSLDRAGGRTDTQYF. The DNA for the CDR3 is TGTGCCAGCAGCTTGGACCGTGCGGGGGGCCGCACAGATACGCAGTATTTT.